This T cell receptor beta chain comes out of a study of cytomegalovirus exposure and HLA in healthy donors. Overall study context: The Caucasian-associated ancestry cluster contained about 80% of the approximately 390 genotyped donors.

The CDR3 totals 18 residues. Trimming removed 8 bases from V and 4 bases from J; junction bases left unmatched: 17. Germline V gene sequence: CDR1 MDHEN, CDR2 SYDVKM. In nominal health when sampled, donors likely had unrecorded immune exposures nonetheless. A multiplex PCR was run with 60 Vbeta primers and 13 Jbeta primers. Generated by immunoSEQ multiplex PCR, the TCRdb table keeps only in-frame clones and is missing some. The sample has some 150,000 clones, roughly 82% seen once. This clone was detected once. Material: PBMCs. The chain is built from TRBV28 and TRBJ2-3, with TRBD2 matching over 11 bases. This TCR came from a man aged 18 to 29 in good health and CMV-seropositive. Here the CDR3 DNA reads TGTGCCAGCGGCCAGACTAGCGGGACCCTAATTGGCGCAGATACGCAGTATTTT. Translation: CASGQTSGTLIGADTQYF.